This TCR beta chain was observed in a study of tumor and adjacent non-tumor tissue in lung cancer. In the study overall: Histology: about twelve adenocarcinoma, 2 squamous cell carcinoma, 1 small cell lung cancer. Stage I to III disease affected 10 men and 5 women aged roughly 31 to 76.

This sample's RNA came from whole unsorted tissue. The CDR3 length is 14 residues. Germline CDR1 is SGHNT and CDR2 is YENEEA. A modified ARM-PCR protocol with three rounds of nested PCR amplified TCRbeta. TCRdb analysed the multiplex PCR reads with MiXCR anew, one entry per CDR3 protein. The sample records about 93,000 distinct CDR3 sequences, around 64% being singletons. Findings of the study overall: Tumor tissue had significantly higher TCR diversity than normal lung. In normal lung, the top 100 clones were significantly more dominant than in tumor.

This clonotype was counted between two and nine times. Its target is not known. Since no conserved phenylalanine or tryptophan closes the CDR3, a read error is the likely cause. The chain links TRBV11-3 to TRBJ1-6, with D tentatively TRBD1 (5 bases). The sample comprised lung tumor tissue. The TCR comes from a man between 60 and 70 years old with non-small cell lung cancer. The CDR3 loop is CASSLQGYNPPLHY. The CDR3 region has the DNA TGTGCCAGCAGCCTCCAGGGCTATAATCCACCCCTCCACTAT.